This TCR beta chain derives from a study of cytomegalovirus exposure and HLA in healthy donors. This CDR3 comprises 15 residues. The junction had 7 bases not matched to a gene; V was cut back by 3 bases and J by 6 bases. Germline V gene data show CDR1 as SGHRS and CDR2 as YFSETQ. This clone showed up just a few times. Both 60 Vbeta primers and 13 Jbeta primers went into the PCR. Some clones are missing from TCRdb's copy, which holds only in-frame ones; the method was immunoSEQ multiplex PCR. The data show roughly 77,000 clones, with around 72% seen just once and 9% to 13% held by the top ten. The chain combines TRBV5-1 with TRBJ2-2; 8 bases are a match to TRBD2. Source material: PBMCs. This receptor was obtained from a woman in her thirties or forties in good health and CMV-seropositive. The CDR3 protein is CASSSPGGGAGELFF. Here the CDR3 DNA reads TGCGCCAGCAGCTCCCCGGGGGGGGGAGCCGGGGAGCTGTTTTTT.